What follows is one T cell receptor (beta chain) and its context. Its target is unknown. The data belong to a study of shared clonotypes between healthy human individuals. Study information: CD4 naive and memory got three plates each, CD8 naive two, CD8 memory one.

Those who donated were healthy HIV-negative adults, with no recent acute infections or vaccinations reported. The table came from immunoSEQ multiplex PCR; TCRdb's copy has only in-frame clones and leaves some out. The repertoire consists of approximately 2.5 million clones, with 93% occurring once and the leading ten covering 0.36%. Findings and caveats of the study: Relative to clonotypes present in all four donors, those not shared had lower generation probabilities. Naive subsets usually exceeded memory subsets in estimated richness.

Trimming removed 3 bases from V and 2 bases from J; junction bases left unmatched: 3. There are 16 residues in the CDR3. The germline CDR1 and CDR2 sequences are SGHRS and YFSETQ. The sample taken for sequencing was naive CD4+ T cells from PBMCs. Regarding subset: CD45RA+ positively selected. The J gene is TRBJ2-2, the V gene TRBV5-1, with 11 bases lining up with TRBD2. This TCR derives from a young man in good health. Some clones in this sample may be carry-over from other donors' samples. CDR3 residues: CASSWTSGSNTGELFF. CDR3 sequence (DNA): TGCGCCAGCAGCTGGACTAGCGGGTCTAACACCGGGGAGCTGTTTTTT.